Given below is one T cell receptor beta chain in context. The antigen remains unidentified. The data belong to a study of T cell repertoires in cytomegalovirus infection. Whole-study context: Both a matching HLA type and CMV infection were indicated by public TCR beta signatures.

Findings and caveats of the study: Frequencies of public TCR beta families were cumulated, and this identified carriers of CMV plus the relevant HLA. Predominance within the ex vivo response was attributable to HLA-C-restricted CMV-specific TCR beta clonotypes.

MiXCR, run by TCRdb on the reads, gives a single entry per CDR3 protein. The repertoire holds 90,000 to 120,000 distinct CDR3 sequences, about a quarter seen once, with approximately 40% in the top ten. Sequenced material: CD8+ T cells from PBMCs. The TCR was taken from a human donor in good health (CMV status not recorded). Some clones in this sample may be carry-over from other donors' samples.

The CDR3 coding sequence is TGTGCCAGTAGTATAGAGCAGCGGGAGTTGGACAATGAGCAGTTCTTC. Translation gives CASSIEQRELDNEQFF. This chain joins TRBV19 and TRBJ2-1; 8 bases align to TRBD2. Per the germline V gene, CDR1 is LNHDA and CDR2 is SQIVND (reference sequence). The CDR3 runs 16 residues. J gave up 5 bases and V 0 bases, and 6 bases lay outside the gene matches.